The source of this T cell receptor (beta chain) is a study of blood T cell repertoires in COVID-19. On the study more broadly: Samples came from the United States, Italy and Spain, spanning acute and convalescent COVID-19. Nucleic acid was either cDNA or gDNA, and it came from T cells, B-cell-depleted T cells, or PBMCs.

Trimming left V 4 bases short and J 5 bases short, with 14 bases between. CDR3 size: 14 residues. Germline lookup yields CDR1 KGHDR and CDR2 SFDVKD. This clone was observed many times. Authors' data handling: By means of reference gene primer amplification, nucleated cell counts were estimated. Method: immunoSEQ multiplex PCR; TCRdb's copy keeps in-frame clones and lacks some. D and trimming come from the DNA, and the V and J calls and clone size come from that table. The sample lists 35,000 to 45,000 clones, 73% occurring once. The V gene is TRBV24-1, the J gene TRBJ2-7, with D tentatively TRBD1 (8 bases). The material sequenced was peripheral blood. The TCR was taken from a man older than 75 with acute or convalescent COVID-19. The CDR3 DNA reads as TGTGCCACCAGTGAGGACAGGGAGGGGGACGAGCAGTACTTC. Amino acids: CATSEDREGDEQYF.